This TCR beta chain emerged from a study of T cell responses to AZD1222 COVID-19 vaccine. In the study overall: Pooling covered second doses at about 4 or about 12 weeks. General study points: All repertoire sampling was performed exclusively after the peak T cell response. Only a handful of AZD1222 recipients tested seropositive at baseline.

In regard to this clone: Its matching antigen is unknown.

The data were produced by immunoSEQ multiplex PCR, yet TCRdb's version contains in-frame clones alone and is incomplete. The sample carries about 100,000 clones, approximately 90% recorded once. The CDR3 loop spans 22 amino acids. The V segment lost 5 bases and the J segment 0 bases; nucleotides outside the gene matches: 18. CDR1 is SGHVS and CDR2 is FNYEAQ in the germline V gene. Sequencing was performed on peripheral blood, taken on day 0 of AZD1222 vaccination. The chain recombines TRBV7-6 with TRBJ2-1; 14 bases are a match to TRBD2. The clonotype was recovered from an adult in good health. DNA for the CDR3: TGTGCCAGCAGCGCACGGTGGGGACTAGCGGGAGTATGGATAATCTCCTACAATGAGCAGTTCTTC. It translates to CASSARWGLAGVWIISYNEQFF.